This T cell receptor (beta chain) was identified during a study of T cell changes during pregnancy in multiple sclerosis. CDR1 and CDR2 (germline): SGHRS, YFSETQ. The CDR3 runs 13 residues. V lost 0 bases and J 8 bases, leaving 9 bases between the germline ends. Using immunoSEQ multiplex PCR, the repertoire was profiled, and TCRdb retains in-frame clones only, with some absent. The sample has 35,000 or so clones, roughly nine tenths seen once. This clonotype was sampled from a female donor with multiple sclerosis, enrolled in a pregnancy study. The genes are TRBV5-1 and TRBJ2-1; D ambiguous. The specimen comprised CD4+ T cells from peripheral blood mononuclear cells, sampled after pregnancy. The CDR3 protein is CASSLVRSYEQFF. For the CDR3, the DNA is TGCGCCAGCAGCTTGGTTAGATCCTATGAGCAGTTCTTC.